Listed here are 28 T cell receptor beta chains from one sample, sequenced in a study of T cell responses to AZD1222 COVID-19 vaccine. The assay was immunoSEQ multiplex PCR, and TCRdb's table has in-frame clones only and misses some. This sample has roughly 100,000 clones, with around 87% found just once. Sequenced here: peripheral blood, sampled on day 0 of AZD1222 vaccination. The receptor set was obtained from an adult in good health.

J is TRBJ2-5 and V is TRBV11-1, with TRBD2 identical over 11 bases. There are 16 residues in the CDR3. Trimming at V came to 2 bases and at J to 1 base, leaving 3 bases not matched to a gene. Germline V lookup: CDR1 SGHAT, CDR2 FQDESV (reference sequence). CDR3 loop: CASSLLAGGSQETQYF. The CDR3 DNA reads TGTGCCAGCAGCTTACTAGCGGGGGGTAGCCAAGAGACCCAGTACTTC.

The chain employs TRBV30 and TRBJ1-5; perhaps TRBD1 as D (5 bases). The V end lost 1 base, the J end lost 6 bases, and 13 bases lay between the germline ends. CDR1 is GTSNPN, CDR2 SVGIG, per germline (reference sequence). There are 14 residues in the CDR3. This chain's CDR3 is CAWSGSGLLQPQHF. CDR3 bases: TGTGCCTGGAGTGGGTCAGGGCTTCTTCAGCCCCAGCATTTT. The whole variable domain, filled in from reference TRBV30 and TRBJ1-5, reads SQTIHQWPATLVQPVGSPLSLECTVEGTSNPNLYWYRQAAGRGLQLLFYSVGIGQISSEVPQNLSASRPQDRQFILSSKKLLLSDSGFYLCAWSGSGLLQPQHFGDGTRLSIL.

V usage is TRBV3-1 (or the pseudogene TRBV3-2) and J usage is TRBJ1-6; D uncertain. The CDR3 spans 14 residues. V gave up 2 bases and J gave up 6 bases, with 8 bases separating them. CDR1 is LGHDT, CDR2 YNNKEL, per germline (reference sequence). CDR3 sequence (DNA): TGTGCCAGCAGCCAATTAACAGCTAATTCACCCCTCCACTTT. This translates into CASSQLTANSPLHF.

The chain combines TRBV5-6 with TRBJ1-5; no clear D. V dropped 1 base and J dropped 6 bases, with 5 bases sitting between them. Germline-derived CDR1 and CDR2 are SGHDT and YYEEEE. There are 12 residues in the CDR3. DNA of the CDR3: TGTGCCAGCAGCTTGTTGGCTCAGCCCCAGCATTTT. Residues: CASSLLAQPQHF.

The chain carries TRBV5-3 and TRBJ2-3, with 8 bases fitting TRBD2. TRBV5-3 is an open reading frame whose function is uncertain. With V trimmed by 4 bases and J by 2 bases, 6 bases remained unmatched. This CDR3 comprises 15 residues. CDR3 DNA sequence: TGTGCCAGAAGCCCCCCTAGCGGGTACACAGATACGCAGTATTTT. Protein: CARSPPSGYTDTQYF.

The CDR3 region is CATSRDRRRVNQPQHF. In DNA form, the CDR3 reads TGTGCCACCAGCAGAGATCGTCGGCGTGTCAATCAGCCCCAGCATTTT. The V and J genes are TRBV15 and TRBJ1-5; D unclear. V lost 0 bases, J lost 3 bases, and 12 bases lay in between. Germline V lookup: CDR1 LNHNV, CDR2 YYDKDF (reference sequence). CDR3 length equals 16 residues.

The J gene is TRBJ2-7, the V gene TRBV5-4, with 8 nucleotides matching TRBD2. The CDR3 covers 15 residues. J was trimmed by 1 base and V by 4 bases; bases with no gene match: 7. Germline loops: CDR1 SGHNT, CDR2 YYREEE (reference sequence). The CDR3 DNA is TGTGCCAGCAGCCTTAGCGGGGCTTATTCCTACGAGCAGTACTTC. Residues: CASSLSGAYSYEQYF.

This clone was recorded a few times. This sequence joins TRBV7-8 and TRBJ1-5; no clear D gene. CDR3 length: 16 residues. From germline, CDR1 is SGHVS and CDR2 FQNEAQ. Trimming cost V 5 bases and J 1 base, with 15 bases left between them. CDR3 bases: TGTGCCAGCAGCCGAGGGAGGGCGGCGAGCAATCAGCCCCAGCATTTT. As protein: CASSRGRAASNQPQHF.

The count of this clone is one. This chain connects TRBV6-2 or TRBV6-3 to TRBJ1-1; D unresolved. This CDR3 contains 15 residues. V was pared by 5 bases and J by 3 bases, with 16 bases between. Per the germline V gene, CDR1 is MNHEY and CDR2 is SVGEGT. CDR3 protein: CASSRTAPRDTEAFF. The CDR3 coding sequence is TGTGCCAGCAGTAGGACGGCTCCCCGGGACACTGAAGCTTTCTTT.

V gene TRBV28 combines with J gene TRBJ2-2, with TRBD2 matching over 8 bases. V was pared by 8 bases and J by 7 bases, with 6 bases of the junction left unmatched. CDR1 and CDR2 (germline): MDHEN, SYDVKM. The CDR3 is made up of 13 amino acids. CDR3 nucleotide sequence: TGTGCCAGCCGCGGGGGGCTGGTCGGGGAGCTGTTTTTT. Amino acid sequence: CASRGGLVGELFF.

This chain uses TRBV5-4 with TRBJ1-2; D may be TRBD1 (5 bases). Germline V gene lookup returns CDR1 SGHNT and CDR2 YYREEE (reference sequence). CDR3 length equals 13 residues. Trimming left V 0 bases short and J 8 bases short, with 11 bases between. This CDR3 is CASSLANGDGYTF. DNA of the CDR3: TGTGCCAGCAGCTTGGCCAACGGGGACGGCTACACCTTC. The entire variable domain, with the rest obtained from reference TRBV5-4 and TRBJ1-2, is as follows: ETGVTQSPTHLIKTRGQQVTLRCSSQSGHNTVSWYQQALGQGPQFIFQYYREEENGRGNFPPRFSGLQFPNYSSELNVNALELDDSALYLCASSLANGDGYTFGSGTRLTVV.

This clone has only one observation. The junction departs from the called germline gene at one end, perhaps through a read error. The chain links TRBV6-1 to TRBJ1-3; 11 bases align to TRBD1. Germline V gene sequence: CDR1 MNHNS, CDR2 SASEGT. This CDR3 is 18 amino acids long. The CDR3 nucleotides are TGTGCCAGCGGTGAGGGGACAGGGGGTTCTATCTCTGGAAACACCATATATTTT. Translation gives CASGEGTGGSISGNTIYF.

This clone was seen more than once but under ten times. The CDR3 spells CASGQETQYF. The CDR3 nucleotides are TGCGCCAGCGGGCAAGAGACCCAGTACTTC. The chain links TRBV10-1 to TRBJ2-5; D ambiguous. The germline V gene encodes CDR1 WNHNN and CDR2 SYGVQD (reference sequence). The CDR3 sequence is 10 residues long. V lost 8 bases, J lost 2 bases, and 3 bases lay in between.

Comment on this clone: The junction differs from germline at one of its ends, possibly a read error. The chain employs TRBV10-3 and TRBJ1-6, with D possibly matching TRBD1 (5 bases). The CDR3 is made up of 13 amino acids. Germline CDR1 reads ENHRY; CDR2 reads SYGVKD. The CDR3 loop reads CAISERGGSSLHF. CDR3 nucleotide sequence: TGTGCCATCAGTGAGCGGGGGGGTTCATCCCTCCACTTT.

V and J are TRBV5-1 and TRBJ1-1, with a possible D match to TRBD1 (6 bases). With 4 bases removed from V and 1 base from J, the gap between germline ends came to 11 bases. CDR1 and CDR2 from the germline V gene are SGHRS and YFSETQ. The length of the CDR3 is 14 residues. This chain's CDR3 is CASSPGTQNTEAFF. CDR3 bases: TGCGCCAGCAGCCCCGGGACACAGAACACTGAAGCTTTCTTT.

The rearrangement uses TRBV28 and TRBJ1-4; 7 positions agree with TRBD1. CDR1 and CDR2 (germline): MDHEN, SYDVKM. J was trimmed by 7 bases and V by 5 bases; bases with no gene match: 10. This CDR3 has 15 amino acids. In DNA, the CDR3 is TGTGCCAGCAGTCCTCTCCAGGGGGGTGGTGAAAAACTGTTTTTT. It codes for CASSPLQGGGEKLFF.

The chain carries TRBV6-4 and TRBJ2-1; 11 bases map to TRBD2. The germline V gene has CDR1 MRHNA and CDR2 SNTAGT. J lost 6 bases, V lost 0 bases, and 1 base had no gene match. The CDR3 extends over 15 amino acids. The DNA for the CDR3 is TGTGCCAGCAGTGACTCTAGCGGGGGGGCCAATGAGCAGTTCTTC. Its translation is CASSDSSGGANEQFF.

The chain employs TRBV7-3 and TRBJ2-5; TRBD1 might be the D (6 bases). The germline CDR1 and CDR2 sequences are SGHTA and FQGTGA. With 6 bases removed from V and 8 bases from J, the gap between germline ends came to 10 bases. The CDR3 sequence is 11 residues long. This CDR3 reads CASSSGVTQYF. As DNA, the CDR3 is TGTGCCAGCAGTTCAGGGGTAACCCAGTACTTC.

The rearrangement uses TRBV6-5 and TRBJ2-5; D is unclear. CDR3 length equals 10 residues. Looked up from germline, CDR1 is MNHEY and CDR2 is SVGAGI. V was pared by 11 bases and J by 4 bases, with 8 bases between. The CDR3 DNA follows: TGTGCCGTCCTCCCAGAGACCCAGTACTTC. Its protein is CAVLPETQYF.

This sequence joins TRBV3-1 (or the pseudogene TRBV3-2) and TRBJ2-1; a possible D gene is TRBD2 (7 bases). Germline loops: CDR1 LGHDT, CDR2 YNNKEL (reference sequence). This CDR3 comprises 16 residues. Between the trimmed V and J ends, which lost 4 bases and 9 bases, there was a span of 22 bases. Here the CDR3 DNA reads TGTGCCAGCAGCCCAGAAGGGGGGGGTGTTGTGGGTGAGCAGTTCTTC. Translation: CASSPEGGGVVGEQFF.

In this sample, this clone turned up once. This chain connects TRBV7-3 to TRBJ2-1, with 9 bases matching TRBD2. From germline, CDR1 is SGHTA and CDR2 FQGTGA. The CDR3 loop spans 16 amino acids. V shed 1 base, J shed 7 bases, and the junction held 8 bases outside the gene matches. CDR3 region: CASSLSLGAGGNEQFF. The CDR3, as DNA: TGTGCCAGCAGCTTAAGTCTGGGCGCGGGAGGGAATGAGCAGTTCTTC. The whole variable domain, filled in from reference TRBV7-3 and TRBJ2-1, reads GAGVSQTPSNKVTEKGKYVELRCDPISGHTALYWYRQSLGQGPEFLIYFQGTGAADDSGLPNDRFFAVRPEGSVSTLKIQRTERGDSAVYLCASSLSLGAGGNEQFFGPGTRLTVL.

This clone was counted only a few times. This chain uses TRBV28 with TRBJ1-1; no definite D call. The CDR3 contains 15 residues. V shed 5 bases and J shed 5 bases, with 18 bases lying between them. The germline gives CDR1 MDHEN, CDR2 SYDVKM. In nucleotides, the CDR3 is TGTGCCAGCAGTCCCCCGGGGAATAGGCGGACTGAAGCTTTCTTT. As protein: CASSPPGNRRTEAFF.

The chain recombines TRBV5-1 with TRBJ1-6; 10 bases fit TRBD1. The CDR3 is 16 residues long. Germline V CDR1 and CDR2: SGHRS, YFSETQ. J gave up 7 bases and V 4 bases, and 8 bases lay outside the gene matches. In DNA, the CDR3 is TGCGCCAGCAGCCGGGGCTGGGACAGGGGAAATTCACCCCTCCACTTT. The encoded protein is CASSRGWDRGNSPLHF. The full variable domain, with the rest looked up from reference TRBV5-1 and TRBJ1-6, is KAGVTQTPRYLIKTRGQQVTLSCSPISGHRSVSWYQQTPGQGLQFLFEYFSETQRNKGNFPGRFSGRQFSNSRSEMNVSTLELGDSALYLCASSRGWDRGNSPLHFGNGTRLTVT.

This chain uses TRBV21-1 with TRBJ2-2; the table's D call, TRBD2, was not checked against the DNA. TRBV21-1 has pseudogene status. The CDR3 is made up of 20 amino acids. CDR3 sequence: CASSSLPLAGGRSNTGELFF. As DNA, the CDR3 is TGTGCCAGCAGCTCCCTCCCACTAGCGGGAGGGCGTTCCAACACCGGGGAGCTGTTTTTT.

This clone has just one count. The V and J genes are TRBV6-5 and TRBJ1-5; D unclear. Trimming took 4 bases from V and 1 from J, leaving 5 bases between them. In germline, CDR1 is MNHEY, CDR2 SVGAGI. The CDR3 consists of 13 residues. CDR3 coding DNA: TGTGCCAGCAGTTTCCAGAGCAATCAGCCCCAGCATTTT. Translation: CASSFQSNQPQHF.

The V and J genes are TRBV29-1 and TRBJ2-2; D is possibly TRBD1 or TRBD2 (5 bases each). V lost 6 bases, J lost 1 base, and 9 bases lay in between. Germline CDR1 reads SQVTM; CDR2 reads ANQGSEA. CDR3 length: 13 residues. The CDR3, as DNA: TGCAGCGTCGGGACCTTGAACACCGGGGAGCTGTTTTTT. Residues: CSVGTLNTGELFF.

This chain joins TRBV2 and TRBJ1-5, with 8 bases aligning to TRBD1. The CDR3 is made up of 13 amino acids. The germline V gene encodes CDR1 SNHLY and CDR2 FYNNEI. V was pared by 8 bases and J by 6 bases, with 6 bases of the junction left unmatched. CDR3 coding DNA: TGTGCCAGCCAGACAGGGGAGGGTCAGCCCCAGCATTTT. This gives the protein CASQTGEGQPQHF.

This chain joins TRBV4-1 and TRBJ1-4; tentatively, D is TRBD1 (5 bases). Trimming took off 0 bases at V and 7 bases at J, with 15 bases between the two ends. This CDR3 comprises 16 residues. CDR1 and CDR2 (germline): MGHRA, YSYEKL. The CDR3 nucleotides read TGCGCCAGCAGCCAAGATCCTGGGGGGTACGGTGAAAAACTGTTTTTT. It specifies CASSQDPGGYGEKLFF.